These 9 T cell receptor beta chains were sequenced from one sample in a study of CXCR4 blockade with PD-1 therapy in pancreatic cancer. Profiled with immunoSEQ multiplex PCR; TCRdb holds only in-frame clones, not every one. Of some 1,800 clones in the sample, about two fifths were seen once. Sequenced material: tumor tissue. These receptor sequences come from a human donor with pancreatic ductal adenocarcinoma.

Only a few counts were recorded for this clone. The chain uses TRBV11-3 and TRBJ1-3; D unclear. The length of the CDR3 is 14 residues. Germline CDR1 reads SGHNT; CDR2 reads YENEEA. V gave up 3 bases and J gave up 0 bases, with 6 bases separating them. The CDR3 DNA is TGTGCCAGCAGCTTCCCGGTCTCTGGAAACACCATATATTTT. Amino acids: CASSFPVSGNTIYF.

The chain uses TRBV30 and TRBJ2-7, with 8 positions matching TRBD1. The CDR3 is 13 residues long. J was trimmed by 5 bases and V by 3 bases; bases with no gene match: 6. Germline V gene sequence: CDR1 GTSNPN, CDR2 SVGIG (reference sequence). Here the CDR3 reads CAWSHRGIDEQYV. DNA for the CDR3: TGTGCCTGGAGCCACAGGGGGATCGACGAGCAGTACGTC.

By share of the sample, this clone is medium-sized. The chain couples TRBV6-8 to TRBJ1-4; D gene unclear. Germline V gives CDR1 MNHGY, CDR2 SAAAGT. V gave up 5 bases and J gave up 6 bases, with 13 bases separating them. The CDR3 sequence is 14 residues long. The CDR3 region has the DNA TGTGCCAGCAGTGTCGCCTCGCGGGATGAAAAACTGTTTTTT. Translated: CASSVASRDEKLFF.

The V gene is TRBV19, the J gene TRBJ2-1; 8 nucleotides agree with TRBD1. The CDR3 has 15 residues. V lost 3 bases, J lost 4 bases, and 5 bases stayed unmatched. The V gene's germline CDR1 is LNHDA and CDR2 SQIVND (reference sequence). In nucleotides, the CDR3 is TGTGCCAGTAGTATGCTTACAGGGGGGTACAATGAGCAGTTCTTC. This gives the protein CASSMLTGGYNEQFF.

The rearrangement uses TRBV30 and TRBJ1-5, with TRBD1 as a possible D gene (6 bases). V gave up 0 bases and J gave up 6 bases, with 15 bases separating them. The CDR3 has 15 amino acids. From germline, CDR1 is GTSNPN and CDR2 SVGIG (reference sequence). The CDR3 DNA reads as TGTGCCTGGAGTGTAGTCGGGCAGGGGAGTCAGCCCCAGCATTTT. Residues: CAWSVVGQGSQPQHF.

The CDR3 region is CAWSVGSGNYNEQFF. CDR3 DNA: TGTGCCTGGAGTGTAGGATCGGGGAACTACAATGAGCAGTTCTTC. The chain couples TRBV30 to TRBJ2-1; D possibly corresponds to TRBD2 (5 bases). CDR1 and CDR2 (germline): GTSNPN, SVGIG (reference sequence). The CDR3 extends over 15 amino acids. The V end was cut by 0 bases, the J end by 3 bases, with 12 bases between.

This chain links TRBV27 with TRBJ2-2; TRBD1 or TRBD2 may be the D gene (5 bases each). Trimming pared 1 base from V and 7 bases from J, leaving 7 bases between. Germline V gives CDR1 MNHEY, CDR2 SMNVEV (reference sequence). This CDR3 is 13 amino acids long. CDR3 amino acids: CASSLWGNGELFF. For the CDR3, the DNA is TGTGCCAGCAGTTTATGGGGGAACGGGGAGCTGTTTTTT.

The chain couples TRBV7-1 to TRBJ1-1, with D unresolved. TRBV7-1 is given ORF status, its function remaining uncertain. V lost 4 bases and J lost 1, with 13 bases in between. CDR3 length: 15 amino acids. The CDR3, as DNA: TGTGCCAGCAGCTTAGGGTTATCAGGGAACACTGAAGCTTTCTTT. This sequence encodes CASSLGLSGNTEAFF.

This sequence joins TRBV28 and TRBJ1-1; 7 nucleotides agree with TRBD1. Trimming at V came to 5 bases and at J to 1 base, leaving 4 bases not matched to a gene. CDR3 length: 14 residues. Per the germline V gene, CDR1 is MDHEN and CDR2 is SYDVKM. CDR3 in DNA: TGTGCCAGCAGTGAACCAGGGGGGAACACTGAAGCTTTCTTT. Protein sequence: CASSEPGGNTEAFF.